The present T cell receptor (beta chain) was sequenced within a study of regulatory and conventional T cells in RAG deficiency. For this clone: The antigen is undetermined.

Blood CD4+ CD25-low CD127-high conventional T cells supplied the genomic DNA template. The table came from immunoSEQ multiplex PCR; TCRdb's copy has only in-frame clones and leaves some out. Of approximately 30,000 clones listed, more than 90% are singletons. Points from the study as a whole: Sorted Omenn CD25-high CD127-low cells may not be bona fide Tregs. Shannon entropy was markedly lower and Simpson indices higher in RAG-deficient patients than control T-cell subsets. Shorter CDR3s in all patient subsets; >80% Treg-Tconv overlap in Omenn. Omenn syndrome and CID/AS patients had 85 to 100-fold fewer unique Treg TCR beta sequences, versus approximately 10-fold elsewhere.

The same data also contributed to another study, on regulatory T cells. That report notes: Primers: 52 TRBV forward and 13 TRBJ reverse.

The receptor was isolated from a human donor in good health. The sample comprised CD25- CD4+ T cells sorted from blood.

This chain's CDR3 is CASSEYKAAAGGYTF. The CDR3 DNA reads TGTGCCAGCAGTGAATATAAGGCGGCGGCGGGAGGCTACACCTTC. The chain combines TRBV25-1 with TRBJ1-2; D uncertain. Germline V gives CDR1 MGHDK, CDR2 SYGVNS. This CDR3 region has 15 residues. V lost 0 bases and J lost 8, with 16 bases in between.